The 23 T cell receptor beta chains listed next were all sequenced from one sample in a study. TCRdb reanalysed the 5' RACE reads using MiXCR and keeps one entry per CDR3 protein. There are nearly 55,000 distinct CDR3 sequences in the sample; around 26% occur only once, and about 3% lies in the top ten. The sequenced sample was tumor-infiltrating naive CD4+ T cells sorted from the breast tumor. As for subset: naive CD4+ T cells, CD4+CD45RA+CD25-. Receptors were obtained from a female donor with breast cancer.

The rearrangement uses TRBV11-1 and TRBJ2-5; TRBD2 aligns across 9 bases. V lost 1 base, J lost 5 bases, and 8 bases stayed unmatched. The CDR3 is 16 amino acids. Germline CDR1 reads SGHAT; CDR2 reads FQDESV (reference sequence). CDR3 sequence (DNA): TGTGCCAGCAGCTTAGGAACCGGGACTAGCAGGGAGACCCAGTACTTC. It specifies CASSLGTGTSRETQYF.

This clonotype was counted a few times. V and J are TRBV7-8 and TRBJ2-1; TRBD1 matches 10 bases. Germline lookup yields CDR1 SGHVS and CDR2 FQNEAQ. The CDR3 sequence is 16 residues long. J lost 7 bases, V lost 5 bases, and 11 bases had no gene match. DNA of the CDR3: TGTGCCAGCAGCCCCCACCGGGACAGGGGACCAAATGAGCAGTTCTTC. Its translation: CASSPHRDRGPNEQFF.

In its sample, this clonotype was seen many times. The chain combines TRBV20-1 with TRBJ2-1, with D perhaps TRBD2 (6 bases). This CDR3 spans 10 amino acids. Germline V CDR1 and CDR2: DFQATT, SNEGSKA (reference sequence). Trimming took 7 bases from V and 9 from J, leaving 10 bases between them. The CDR3 region is CSGGLGEQFF. As DNA, the CDR3 is TGCAGTGGGGGACTCGGTGAGCAGTTCTTC.

This clonotype has a handful of counts. J is TRBJ2-7 and V is TRBV4-1, with a possible D match to TRBD1 (5 bases). This CDR3 spans 13 amino acids. Per germline, CDR1 MGHRA and CDR2 YSYEKL. Trimming removed 6 bases at V and 7 bases at J, with 16 bases between. The chain's CDR3 is CASRGIAGKEQYF. CDR3 DNA: TGCGCCAGCAGAGGAATTGCAGGGAAAGAGCAGTACTTC.

V usage is TRBV6-2 or TRBV6-3 and J usage is TRBJ1-3; D is undetermined. The CDR3 has 12 amino acids. Germline V gene lookup returns CDR1 MNHEY and CDR2 SVGEGT. The V end lost 5 bases, the J end lost 4 bases, and 6 bases lay between the germline ends. CDR3 DNA sequence: TGTGCCAGCAGTCTTACCGGAAACACCATATATTTT. Its translation is CASSLTGNTIYF.

The J gene is TRBJ2-7, the V gene TRBV19; 8 bases align to TRBD1. Trimming cost V 3 bases and J 0 bases; bases outside gene matches: 7. In germline, CDR1 is LNHDA, CDR2 SQIVND (reference sequence). The CDR3 loop spans 16 amino acids. CDR3 sequence: CASSMSRTGISYEQYF. The CDR3 region has the DNA TGTGCCAGTAGTATGTCCCGGACAGGGATCTCCTACGAGCAGTACTTC.

V usage is TRBV5-1 and J usage is TRBJ2-1; no clear D. The germline V gene encodes CDR1 SGHRS and CDR2 YFSETQ. The germline V and J ends were trimmed by 1 base and 7 bases, with 12 bases remaining between them. The CDR3 is 14 residues long. The CDR3 DNA follows: TGCGCCAGCAGCTTGCTCCAGTTGGGGAATGAGCAGTTCTTC. This codes for CASSLLQLGNEQFF.

This clonotype was counted a few times. V gene TRBV5-1 combines with J gene TRBJ2-5, with 8 bases that match TRBD2. CDR1 SGHRS and CDR2 YFSETQ come from the germline V gene. V shed 4 bases, J shed 6 bases, and the junction held 17 bases outside the gene matches. CDR3 length: 17 residues. Written as DNA, the CDR3 is TGCGCCAGCAGCCCCGCGGGGGGCTCCTCCCATAACAAGACCCAGTACTTC. Protein sequence: CASSPAGGSSHNKTQYF.

The chain is built from TRBV9 and TRBJ2-3; TRBD2 agrees at 8 bases. The germline CDR1 and CDR2 sequences are SGDLS and YYNGEE. After removal of 0 bases from V and 4 bases from J, the junction contained 7 bases not matched to a gene. The CDR3 is 16 amino acids. This chain's CDR3 is CASSVGAGEVADTQYF. For the CDR3, the DNA is TGTGCCAGCAGCGTAGGAGCGGGGGAGGTGGCAGATACGCAGTATTTT.

Concerning this clonotype itself: This CDR3 is missing its conserved last phenylalanine or tryptophan, likely due to a read error. The chain recombines TRBV2 with TRBJ2-3, with unresolved D. V was trimmed by 10 bases and J by 1 base, leaving 12 bases between them. The CDR3 is made up of 13 amino acids. The germline CDR1 and CDR2 sequences are SNHLY and FYNNEI. CDR3 coding DNA: TGTGCCACCGCAGATGGAGGCACAGATACGCAGTATTTA. Protein product: CATADGGTDTQYL.

This chain links TRBV7-2 with TRBJ1-2; 7 bases line up with TRBD1. The CDR3 loop spans 14 amino acids. Germline V gene data show CDR1 as SGHTA and CDR2 as FQGNSA. J lost 3 bases, V lost 5 bases, and 6 bases had no gene match. In nucleotides, the CDR3 is TGTGCCAGCAGCCCTCAGACAGGGTACTATGGCTACACCTTC. It codes for CASSPQTGYYGYTF.

The rearrangement uses TRBV7-2 and TRBJ1-6; D gene ambiguous. The V end was cut by 5 bases, the J end by 7 bases, with 15 bases between. The length of the CDR3 is 15 residues. Germline V gene data show CDR1 as SGHTA and CDR2 as FQGNSA. CDR3 amino acids: CASSQTRVRNSPLHF. DNA for the CDR3: TGTGCCAGCAGCCAAACGAGGGTGCGGAATTCACCCCTCCACTTT.

Many counts were recorded for this clonotype. This rearrangement joins TRBV7-9 to TRBJ1-4; D not certain. The V and J ends lost 4 bases and 7 bases respectively, with 10 bases between them. The CDR3 is 13 amino acids. CDR1 is SEHNR, CDR2 FQNEAQ, per germline (reference sequence). The CDR3, as DNA: TGTGCCAGCAGCTCAGAGGGCGGTGAAAAACTGTTTTTT. As protein: CASSSEGGEKLFF.

This sequence joins TRBV7-2 and TRBJ1-1; tentative D call: TRBD1 (6 bases). Germline V gives CDR1 SGHTA, CDR2 FQGNSA. There are 15 residues in the CDR3. With 8 bases removed from V and 3 bases from J, the gap between germline ends came to 19 bases. The DNA for the CDR3 is TGTGCCAGCGGTCGTACAGGGTTGAGATACACTGAAGCTTTCTTT. Protein product: CASGRTGLRYTEAFF.

By sample fraction, this clonotype is medium-sized (0.01 to 0.1%). The chain recombines TRBV28 with TRBJ2-7; no definite D call. V lost 2 bases, J lost 2 bases, and 7 bases lay in between. CDR3 length: 13 amino acids. The germline V gene encodes CDR1 MDHEN and CDR2 SYDVKM. The CDR3 DNA reads TGTGCCAGCAGTTTAGGCAGTACCTACGAGCAGTACTTC. Amino acid sequence: CASSLGSTYEQYF.

The CDR3 nucleotides read TGCAGTGCTAGGACAGCGGGAGGAAACAATGAGCAGTTCTTC. Its translation: CSARTAGGNNEQFF. V gene TRBV20-1 combines with J gene TRBJ2-1; 9 nucleotides align to TRBD2. The length of the CDR3 is 14 residues. The V segment lost 3 bases and the J segment 5 bases; nucleotides outside the gene matches: 5. Germline loops: CDR1 DFQATT, CDR2 SNEGSKA (reference sequence).

The chain employs TRBV7-9 and TRBJ2-3, with D maybe TRBD2 (5 bases). CDR1 is SEHNR, CDR2 FQNEAQ, per germline (reference sequence). Between the trimmed V and J ends, which lost 6 bases and 2 bases, there was a span of 6 bases. The CDR3 is 12 amino acids. The chain's CDR3 is CASRRDTDTQYF. As DNA, the CDR3 is TGTGCCAGCAGACGGGACACAGATACGCAGTATTTT.

The chain combines TRBV6-2 or TRBV6-3 with TRBJ1-1; D unclear. V was cut by 5 bases and J by 1 base, with 17 bases left in between. In germline, CDR1 is MNHEY, CDR2 SVGEGT. The CDR3 runs to 16 residues. The CDR3 loop reads CASSPFTRRQNTEAFF. The CDR3 coding sequence is TGTGCCAGCAGTCCCTTTACCCGCCGACAGAACACTGAAGCTTTCTTT.

The V and J genes are TRBV7-2 and TRBJ2-3; D call uncertain. CDR3 size: 12 residues. Per the germline V gene, CDR1 is SGHTA and CDR2 is FQGNSA. Trimming shortened V by 1 base and J by 2 bases, and 1 base separated the two germline ends. The CDR3 region is CASSLDTDTQYF. In nucleotides, the CDR3 is TGTGCCAGCAGCTTAGACACAGATACGCAGTATTTT.

With regard to this clonotype: One base away lies a much larger clone, so this may be a sequencing read error. V and J are TRBV29-1 and TRBJ2-7; 13 positions agree with TRBD2. Germline V gene data show CDR1 as SQVTM and CDR2 as ANQGSEA. This CDR3 is 13 amino acids long. CDR3 loop: CGVRTSGSNEQYF. CDR3 nucleotides: TGCGGCGTGCGGACTAGCGGGAGCAACGAGCAGTACTTC.

On this clonotype: A read error may be the cause here, since a much bigger clone is one base away. V usage is TRBV5-1 and J usage is TRBJ1-2, with D perhaps TRBD1 (5 bases). The V and J ends lost 1 base and 0 bases respectively, with 7 bases between them. The CDR3 spans 14 residues. In germline, CDR1 is SGHRS, CDR2 YFSETQ. Written as DNA, the CDR3 is TGCGCCAGCAGCTTGAAGACAGCTAACTATGGCTACACCTTC. This sequence encodes CASSLKTANYGYTF. Full variable domain (outside the CDR3, taken from reference TRBV5-1 and TRBJ1-2): KAGVTQTPRYLIKTRGQQVTLSCSPISGHRSVSWYQQTPGQGLQFLFEYFSETQRNKGNFPGRFSGRQFSNSRSEMNVSTLELGDSALYLCASSLKTANYGYTFGSGTRLTVV.

Concerning this clonotype itself: At one boundary the junction diverges from the germline segment, which might be a read error. The chain couples TRBV2 to TRBJ1-1, with D possibly TRBD1 on 6 matching bases. This CDR3 contains 15 residues. Germline assignment: CDR1 SNHLY and CDR2 FYNNEI. Here the CDR3 reads CGSTVRGLANTEAFF. The CDR3 bases are TGTGGCAGCACGGTCAGGGGCTTGGCGAACACTGAAGCTTTCTTT.

This clonotype was seen only a few times. The rearrangement joins TRBV20-1 to TRBJ2-7, with D possibly being TRBD2 (5 bases). The length of the CDR3 is 13 residues. Germline values: CDR1 DFQATT, CDR2 SNEGSKA (reference sequence). V lost 5 bases, J lost 1 base, and 12 bases lay in between. This chain's CDR3 is CSAGRAGSYEQYF. CDR3 bases: TGCAGTGCTGGAAGGGCGGGTTCCTACGAGCAGTACTTC.